These T cell receptor beta chains were read from a single sample in a study of blood T cell repertoires in COVID-19. The protocol was immunoSEQ multiplex PCR, while the TCRdb copy is restricted to in-frame clones and leaves out a portion. This sample yields some 130,000 clones, of which more than 70% are seen a single time; about 9.3% belongs to the top ten. Input material: peripheral blood. The receptors shown here come from a man between 45 and 60 years old with acute or convalescent COVID-19. The CDR3 runs from the conserved cysteine through the conserved F or W. The order of the fields is D gene, V gene, clone size, J gene, CDR3 DNA, CDR3 protein. The D gene is left open where the match is weak. Only some rows state a clone size, as once, few, many or a class for expanded clones.

.,TRBV28,.,TRBJ2-3,TGTGCCAGCAGTCCTCCCAGCGGACTCACAGATACGCAGTATTTT,CASSPPSGLTDTQYF
.,TRBV12-5,.,TRBJ2-2,TGTGCTAGTGGTTTGACAGGGCGCACCGGGGAGCTGTTTTTT,CASGLTGRTGELFF
TRBD1,TRBV19,.,TRBJ2-7,TGTGCCAGTAGTCGACGGGGAGGACAGGGGGCCCCTTACGAGCAGTACTTC,CASSRRGGQGAPYEQYF
.,TRBV2,once,TRBJ2-2,TGTGCCAGCAGTGAGGTGGGGGCCGCCACCGGGGAGCTGTTTTTT,CASSEVGAATGELFF
TRBD1,TRBV2,.,TRBJ2-7,TGTGCCAGCAGGGAAACAGGGGCCCTCTCCTACGAGCAGTACTTC,CASRETGALSYEQYF
TRBD2,TRBV29-1,.,TRBJ2-3,TGCAGCGTTGGATTTAGGACTAGCGGGAGGGTCGCAGATACGCAGTATTTT,CSVGFRTSGRVADTQYF
.,TRBV7-9,once,TRBJ2-1,TGTGCCAGCAGCCTAGAACAAGTGAGGGATGAGCAGTTCTTC,CASSLEQVRDEQFF
TRBD1,TRBV5-1,.,TRBJ2-5,TGCGCCAGCAGCTCGGGACAGATGGAGACCCAGTACTTC,CASSSGQMETQYF
TRBD1,TRBV4-2,.,TRBJ1-2,TGTGCCAGCAGCCAGGATCTGCCGGGACAGGCTTCCTATGGCTACACCTTC,CASSQDLPGQASYGYTF
TRBD1,TRBV12-3/TRBV12-4,.,TRBJ1-5,TGTGCCAGCACCCCAGGGGGCGAACAGCCCCAGCATTTT,CASTPGGEQPQHF
.,TRBV7-3,.,TRBJ2-5,TGTGCCAGCAGCCCGAGGACCCGGGGAGGCCAAGAGACCCAGTACTTC,CASSPRTRGGQETQYF
.,TRBV5-8,.,TRBJ1-1,TGTGCCAGCAGCCACTACAGGGACACTGAAGCTTTCTTT,CASSHYRDTEAFF
TRBD2,TRBV5-1,.,TRBJ2-7,TGCGCCAGCGCCCCGGGAGGGAGTGCAGAAAACGAGCAGTACTTC,CASAPGGSAENEQYF
TRBD1,TRBV7-9,.,TRBJ1-2,TGTGCCAGCAGCCCCTGGACAGGAATTGGCTACACCTTC,CASSPWTGIGYTF
.,TRBV10-3,.,TRBJ2-3,TGTGCCATCAATGAGCGGGATACGCAGTATTTT,CAINERDTQYF
TRBD1,TRBV6-5,.,TRBJ1-5,TGTGCCAGCGGTCGGACAGGGGGACAGCCCCAGCATTTT,CASGRTGGQPQHF
TRBD1,TRBV3-1/TRBV3-2,.,TRBJ1-1,TGTGCCAGCAGCGCTCGCTTGGGACAGGGTAGGGAAGCTTTCTTT,CASSARLGQGREAFF
TRBD2,TRBV19,.,TRBJ2-3,TGTGCCAGTAGTCCTCTAGCGGGAGTGCGAGATACGCAGTATTTT,CASSPLAGVRDTQYF
TRBD1,TRBV7-8,.,TRBJ1-1,TGTGCCAGCAGCTTAAACAGGGGATCCGTGGCAGGAGCTTTCTTT,CASSLNRGSVAGAFF
.,TRBV9,once,TRBJ1-6,TGTGCCAGCAGCGCTCACGGAGGGGACGGGTCACCCCTCCACTTT,CASSAHGGDGSPLHF
TRBD1,TRBV6-5,.,TRBJ1-5,TGTGCCAGCAGGGCGACAGGGGCAGGGAACCAGCCCCAGCATTTT,CASRATGAGNQPQHF
.,TRBV5-4,.,TRBJ1-1,TGTGCCAGCAGCTTACATACAGGGTGGAACACTGAAGCTTTCTTT,CASSLHTGWNTEAFF
TRBD2,TRBV7-7,once,TRBJ2-5,TGTGCTAGCAGCTTACAGCGGGGGGGGGAGACCCAGTACTTC,CASSLQRGGETQYF
TRBD2,TRBV4-1,few,TRBJ2-1,TGCGCCAGCAGCCACTCCACCCATGCGGGAGAAATGAATGAGCAGTTCTTC,CASSHSTHAGEMNEQFF
TRBD1,TRBV7-2,.,TRBJ1-2,TGTGCCAGCAGCGTAGTGACAGGGGGCGGCGGCTACACCTTC,CASSVVTGGGGYTF
.,TRBV27,once,TRBJ1-5,TGTGCCAGCAGTTTCTCGAGGCGACAGAGCAATCAGCCCCAGCATTTT,CASSFSRRQSNQPQHF
TRBD1,TRBV3-1/TRBV3-2,.,TRBJ2-7,TGTGCCAGCAGCCCCGGGACAGGGGGTCCCTACGAGCAGTACTTC,CASSPGTGGPYEQYF
TRBD1,TRBV5-4,.,TRBJ1-2,TGTGCCAGCAGACCGGACAGGGGGCGAGTCTATGGCTACACCTTC,CASRPDRGRVYGYTF
.,TRBV4-1,few,TRBJ1-3,TGCGCCAGCAGCCAAAGAGGGTTAGCTGGAAACACCATATATTTT,CASSQRGLAGNTIYF
.,TRBV28,few,TRBJ1-2,TGTGCCAGCAGTTTTCCGGGACAAAGAACCTATGGCTACACCTTC,CASSFPGQRTYGYTF
.,TRBV28,few,TRBJ2-5,TGTGCCAGCAGTCCAGAGTCGGGGATAGGTGGGGAGACCCAGTACTTC,CASSPESGIGGETQYF
.,TRBV28,.,TRBJ1-1,TGTGCCAGCGGATCAATATCCGGGGGGACTGAAGCTTTCTTT,CASGSISGGTEAFF
TRBD1,TRBV11-2,.,TRBJ1-2,TGTGCCAGCAGCCCGACAGGGAGCCCCTATGGCTACACCTTC,CASSPTGSPYGYTF
.,TRBV20-1,.,TRBJ2-5,TGCAGTGCTAGGGACAGAGAGACCCAGTACTTC,CSARDRETQYF
.,TRBV5-4,.,TRBJ2-3,TGTGCCAGCAGCTCCCCGGCGGACTCCGATACGCAGTATTTT,CASSSPADSDTQYF
TRBD2,TRBV30,.,TRBJ2-1,TGTGCCTGGAGCAAACTAGCGGGGCCTTGGGATGAGCAGTTCTTC,CAWSKLAGPWDEQFF
TRBD2,TRBV4-1,.,TRBJ2-1,TGCGCCAGCAGCCAAGACGGGACACTAGCGGGGGGGCTGCCGTTCTTC,CASSQDGTLAGGLPFF
.,TRBV6-6,few,TRBJ2-7,TGTGCCAGCAGCCACAGGGTCACCTACGAGCAGTACTTC,CASSHRVTYEQYF
.,TRBV5-4,.,TRBJ2-5,TGTGCCAGCAGCCGGGACCAGGGGCAAGAGACCCAGTACTTC,CASSRDQGQETQYF
.,TRBV7-9,.,TRBJ1-4,TGTGCCAGCAGCTTCGCGCAGGGGAGTAATGAAAAACTGTTTTTT,CASSFAQGSNEKLFF
.,TRBV19,few,TRBJ2-2,TGTGCCAGTAGTACGGGAGGTAGGACCGGGACAGGTAACACCGGGGAGCTGTTTTTT,CASSTGGRTGTGNTGELFF
TRBD2,TRBV19,.,TRBJ2-1,TGTGCCAGTAGTGCGGGGGGAGAGAATGAGCAGTTCTTC,CASSAGGENEQFF
.,TRBV9,.,TRBJ1-1,TGTGCCAGCAGCTTTGGACAGAACACTGAAGCTTTCTTT,CASSFGQNTEAFF
TRBD1,TRBV19,.,TRBJ2-5,TGTGCCAGTAGAAGATCGGGACAGCAAGAGACCCAGTACTTC,CASRRSGQQETQYF
.,TRBV7-9,.,TRBJ1-2,TGTGCCAGCAGCTTAGACCAGAACTATGGCTACACCTTC,CASSLDQNYGYTF
.,TRBV28,.,TRBJ1-2,TGTGCCAGCACCTTCGACAGCTATGGCTACACCTTC,CASTFDSYGYTF
.,TRBV19,.,TRBJ1-2,TGTGCCAGTAGTACCCCCGGAGCCTATGGCTACACCTTC,CASSTPGAYGYTF
.,TRBV29-1,.,TRBJ1-1,TGCAGCGTCCTGGGACAATCGAACACTGAAGCTTTCTTT,CSVLGQSNTEAFF
.,TRBV11-2,.,TRBJ1-1,TGTGCCAGCAGCTTCCAGGCGACGAACACTGAAGCTTTCTTT,CASSFQATNTEAFF
TRBD1,TRBV28,.,TRBJ1-2,TGTGCCAGCAGTTTGCCGGGACAGGGGGCCGGCTATGGCTACACCTTC,CASSLPGQGAGYGYTF
TRBD1,TRBV3-1/TRBV3-2,.,TRBJ2-6,TGTGCCAGCAGCCAAGTATGGACAGGGATAACTGGGGCCAACGTCCTGACTTTC,CASSQVWTGITGANVLTF
TRBD2,TRBV4-1,.,TRBJ2-1,TGCGCCAGCAGCCCACCGGGACTAGGGTCCACTGAGCAGTTCTTC,CASSPPGLGSTEQFF
.,TRBV5-1,.,TRBJ2-5,TGCGCCAGCAGCTTGGAAGGACTGTACCAAGAGACCCAGTACTTC,CASSLEGLYQETQYF
.,TRBV27,.,TRBJ2-1,TGTGCCAGCAGTCGACAGCCCAACCCGCAGCAGTTCTTC,CASSRQPNPQQFF
.,TRBV11-2,once,TRBJ1-5,TGTGCCAGCAGCTTAGAGTTCGGCAGGGGTCAGCCCCAGCATTTT,CASSLEFGRGQPQHF
.,TRBV5-1,.,TRBJ1-2,TGCGCCAGCAGCTCTCAGGGGCCCTATGGCTACACCTTC,CASSSQGPYGYTF